Listed here are 9 T cell receptor beta chains from one sample, sequenced in a study of shared clonotypes between healthy human individuals. Method: immunoSEQ multiplex PCR; TCRdb's copy keeps in-frame clones and lacks some. Among some 1,100,000 clones listed, 78% were seen once. Material for sequencing was memory CD4+ T cells from PBMCs. Subset given: CD45RA-negative fraction. Receptors originate from a man aged 18 to 35 in good health. Some clones in this sample may be carry-over from other donors' samples.

The rearrangement uses TRBV15 and TRBJ1-5; D remains unclear. Deletions cut 4 bases from V and 7 bases from J, with 11 bases between. This CDR3 has 13 residues. The germline V gene has CDR1 LNHNV and CDR2 YYDKDF (reference sequence). The CDR3, as DNA: TGTGCCACCAGCAACCGGAGGGAACAGCCCCAGCATTTT. It yields the protein CATSNRREQPQHF.

The chain couples TRBV27 to TRBJ2-3; no reliable D call. Per the germline V gene, CDR1 is MNHEY and CDR2 is SMNVEV (reference sequence). The CDR3 has 14 residues. V was shortened by 8 bases and J by 0 bases, with 12 bases between the two germline ends. The CDR3 DNA is TGTGCCAGCCGCTACCTTAGTAGCACAGATACGCAGTATTTT. As protein: CASRYLSSTDTQYF.

This clone was detected many times. The chain is built from TRBV16 and TRBJ2-5, with 7 nucleotides matching TRBD1. Trimming at V came to 4 bases and at J to 2 bases, leaving 1 base not matched to a gene. Germline V lookup: CDR1 KGHSY, CDR2 FQNENV. CDR3 length equals 13 residues. CDR3: CASSRGQQETQYF. In DNA form, the CDR3 reads TGTGCCAGCAGCCGGGGACAGCAAGAGACCCAGTACTTC.

This clone has a single count. CDR3 amino acids: CASSRGVLLNSNYGYTF. The CDR3 DNA follows: TGCGCCAGCAGTCGGGGCGTACTACTGAATTCTAACTATGGCTACACCTTC. The J gene is TRBJ1-2, the V gene TRBV23-1; D may be TRBD1 (5 bases). TRBV23-1 is recorded as an ORF, its role being uncertain. Trimming removed 4 bases at V and 0 bases at J, with 18 bases between. CDR3 size: 17 residues.

The chain is built from TRBV28 and TRBJ1-2; a possible D gene is TRBD1 (6 bases). The CDR3 is 12 amino acids. V was cut by 8 bases and J by 3 bases, with 10 bases left in between. CDR1 and CDR2 (germline): MDHEN, SYDVKM. The CDR3 DNA is TGTGCCAGCGGGGGCGCGGACTATGGCTACACCTTC. The encoded protein is CASGGADYGYTF.

This rearrangement joins TRBV7-2 to TRBJ1-1; TRBD1 is a possible D gene (5 bases). The CDR3 sequence is 14 residues long. The germline V gene encodes CDR1 SGHTA and CDR2 FQGNSA. V shed 6 bases and J shed 1 base, with 12 bases lying between them. The chain's CDR3 is CASSQGPTNTEAFF. The CDR3 bases are TGTGCCAGCAGTCAGGGCCCCACGAACACTGAAGCTTTCTTT.

J is TRBJ1-3 and V is TRBV7-2; D is perhaps TRBD1 (5 bases). Per germline, CDR1 SGHTA and CDR2 FQGNSA. This CDR3 is 14 amino acids long. Deletions cut 8 bases from V and 2 bases from J, with 13 bases between. CDR3 in DNA: TGTGCCAGCTCGGGGGATTTAACTGGAAACACCATATATTTT. It yields the protein CASSGDLTGNTIYF.

J is TRBJ1-2 and V is TRBV11-2; D is uncertain. Between the trimmed V and J ends, which lost 1 base and 4 bases, there was a span of 13 bases. Germline CDR1 SGHAT, CDR2 FQNNGV. The CDR3 covers 15 residues. CDR3 coding DNA: TGTGCCAGCAGCTTAGGCTCGGGTAGGGCCTATGGCTACACCTTC. It is translated as CASSLGSGRAYGYTF.

The chain carries TRBV7-9 and TRBJ1-1; 8 nucleotides line up with TRBD1. CDR3 length: 14 amino acids. The junction had 2 bases not matched to a gene; V was cut back by 5 bases and J by 0 bases. From germline, CDR1 is SEHNR and CDR2 FQNEAQ (reference sequence). The CDR3 DNA sequence: TGTGCCAGCAGCGAACAGGGGGTGAACACTGAAGCTTTCTTT. This encodes CASSEQGVNTEAFF.